Shown below are 6 T cell receptor beta chains from a single sample sequenced in a study of OX40 agonist ivuxolimab in advanced cancers. Only in-frame clones appear in the TCRdb table, and some are missing; sequencing was by immunoSEQ multiplex PCR. Here the sample spans tens of thousands of clones, roughly 80% being singletons. This material consisted of CD4+ or CD8+ T cells sorted from blood, taken in a trial of the OX40 agonist ivuxolimab. These receptors came from an adult with an advanced solid tumor such as melanoma, head and neck, liver or kidney cancer.

V and J are TRBV6-1 and TRBJ2-5; 8 positions agree with TRBD2. The CDR3 runs to 18 residues. Germline values: CDR1 MNHNS, CDR2 SASEGT. Unmatched junction bases numbered 13, after V lost 2 bases and J lost 2 bases. This CDR3 is CASSEIRGGRGVQETQYF. CDR3 DNA: TGTGCCAGCAGTGAAATTCGGGGAGGGCGGGGGGTACAAGAGACCCAGTACTTC.

J is TRBJ2-2 and V is TRBV6-5; 16 bases fit TRBD2. This CDR3 has 16 residues. Germline V gene lookup returns CDR1 MNHEY and CDR2 SVGAGI. V trimming: 2 bases; J trimming: 6 bases; junction bases outside the gene matches: 0. In DNA form, the CDR3 reads TGTGCCAGCAGTTACGGGACTAGCGGGGGGGCCGGGGAGCTGTTTTTT. Amino acids: CASSYGTSGGAGELFF.

For this clone: In the same sample, other DNA sequences code for this CDR3. The J gene is TRBJ1-1, the V gene TRBV6-5; D uncertain. There are 14 residues in the CDR3. Germline V gene lookup returns CDR1 MNHEY and CDR2 SVGAGI. Trimming removed 2 bases from V and 1 base from J, with 8 bases in between. The CDR3 protein is CASSYSEGNTEAFF. CDR3 coding DNA: TGTGCCAGCAGTTACAGTGAGGGGAACACTGAAGCTTTCTTT.

The chain combines TRBV7-2 with TRBJ2-1; 13 bases agree with TRBD2. Trimming removed 6 bases from V and 8 bases from J; junction bases left unmatched: 7. Germline-derived CDR1 and CDR2 are SGHTA and FQGNSA. The CDR3 is 15 residues long. The CDR3 spells CASSTTTSGGYEQFF. In DNA, the CDR3 is TGTGCCAGCAGTACTACGACTAGCGGGGGGTATGAGCAGTTCTTC.

The rearrangement links TRBV5-4 to TRBJ2-5; 11 nucleotides match TRBD2. CDR3 length: 18 residues. The V segment lost 1 base and the J segment 1 base; nucleotides outside the gene matches: 9. Germline CDR1 SGHNT, CDR2 YYREEE (reference sequence). CDR3 region: CASSLTGRTSGGQETQYF. In nucleotides, the CDR3 is TGTGCCAGCAGCTTGACAGGCCGTACTAGCGGGGGCCAAGAGACCCAGTACTTC.

V and J are TRBV5-4 and TRBJ2-2; 10 bases are shared with TRBD2. The trim removed 0 bases at V and 0 bases at J, leaving 5 bases unmatched. CDR3 length equals 18 residues. The germline gives CDR1 SGHNT, CDR2 YYREEE (reference sequence). The CDR3 DNA is TGTGCCAGCAGCTTGGGCCCTAGCGGGGGATCGAACACCGGGGAGCTGTTTTTT. It encodes CASSLGPSGGSNTGELFF.